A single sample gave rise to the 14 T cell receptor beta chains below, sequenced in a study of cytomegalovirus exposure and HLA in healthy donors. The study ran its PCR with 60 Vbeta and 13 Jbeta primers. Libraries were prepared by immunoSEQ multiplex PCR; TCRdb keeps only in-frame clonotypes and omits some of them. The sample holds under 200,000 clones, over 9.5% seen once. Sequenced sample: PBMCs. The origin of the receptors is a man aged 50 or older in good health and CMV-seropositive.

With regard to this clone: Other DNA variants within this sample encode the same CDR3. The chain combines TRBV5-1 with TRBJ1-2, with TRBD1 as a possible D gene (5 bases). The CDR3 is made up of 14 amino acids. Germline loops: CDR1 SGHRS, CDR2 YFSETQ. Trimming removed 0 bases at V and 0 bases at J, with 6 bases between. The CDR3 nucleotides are TGCGCCAGCAGCTTGGGACAGTCTAACTATGGCTACACCTTC. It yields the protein CASSLGQSNYGYTF.

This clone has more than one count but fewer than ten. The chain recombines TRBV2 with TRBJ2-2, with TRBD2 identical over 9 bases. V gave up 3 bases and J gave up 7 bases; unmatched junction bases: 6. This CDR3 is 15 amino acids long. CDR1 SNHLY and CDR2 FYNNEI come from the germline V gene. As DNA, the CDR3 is TGTGCCAGCAGTGAGGCGGGGGGGCCGTTCGGGGAGCTGTTTTTT. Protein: CASSEAGGPFGELFF. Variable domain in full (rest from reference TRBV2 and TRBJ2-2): EPEVTQTPSHQVTQMGQEVILRCVPISNHLYFYWYRQILGQKVEFLVSFYNNEISEKSEIFDDQFSVERPDGSNFTLKIRSTKLEDSAMYFCASSEAGGPFGELFFGEGSRLTVL.

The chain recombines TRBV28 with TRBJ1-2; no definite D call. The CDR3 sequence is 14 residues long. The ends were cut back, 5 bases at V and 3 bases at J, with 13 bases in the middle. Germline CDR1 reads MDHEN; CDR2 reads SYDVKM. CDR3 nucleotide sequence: TGTGCCAGCAGTCCGCCGCGGTGGGACTATGGCTACACCTTC. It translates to CASSPPRWDYGYTF.

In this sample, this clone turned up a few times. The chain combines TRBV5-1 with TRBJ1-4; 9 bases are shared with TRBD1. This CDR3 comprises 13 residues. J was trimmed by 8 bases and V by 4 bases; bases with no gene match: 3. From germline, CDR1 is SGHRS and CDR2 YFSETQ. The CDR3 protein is CASSQTGGEKLFF. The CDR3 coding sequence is TGCGCCAGCAGCCAGACAGGGGGAGAAAAACTGTTTTTT.

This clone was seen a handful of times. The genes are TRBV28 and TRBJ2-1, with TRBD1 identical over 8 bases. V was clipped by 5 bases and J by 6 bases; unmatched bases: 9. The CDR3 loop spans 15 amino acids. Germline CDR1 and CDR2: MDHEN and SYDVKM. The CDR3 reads CASSLPTDRGNEQFF. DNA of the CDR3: TGTGCCAGCAGTCTACCGACCGACAGGGGCAATGAGCAGTTCTTC.

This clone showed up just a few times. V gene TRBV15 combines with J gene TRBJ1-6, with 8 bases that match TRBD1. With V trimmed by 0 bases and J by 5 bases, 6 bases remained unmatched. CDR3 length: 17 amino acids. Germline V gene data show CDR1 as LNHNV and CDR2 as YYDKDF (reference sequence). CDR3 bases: TGTGCCACCAGCAGAGATCCACAGGGGGAGAATAATTCACCCCTCCACTTT. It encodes CATSRDPQGENNSPLHF.

The CDR3 protein is CASSIGSGGGEKLFF. CDR3 DNA sequence: TGTGCCAGTAGTATTGGCTCGGGAGGTGGGGAAAAACTGTTTTTT. The V gene is TRBV19, the J gene TRBJ1-4; D remains ambiguous. Germline loops: CDR1 LNHDA, CDR2 SQIVND (reference sequence). V lost 3 bases and J 8 bases, leaving 16 bases between the germline ends. The CDR3 runs 15 residues.

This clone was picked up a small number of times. DNA for the CDR3: TGTGCCAGCAGTTCTTTTCAGGGGATTAATGAAAAACTGTTTTTT. As protein: CASSSFQGINEKLFF. This chain joins TRBV6-5 and TRBJ1-4, with D perhaps TRBD1 (6 bases). CDR3 size: 15 residues. Germline V gene data show CDR1 as MNHEY and CDR2 as SVGAGI. The ends were cut back, 4 bases at V and 4 bases at J, with 13 bases in the middle.

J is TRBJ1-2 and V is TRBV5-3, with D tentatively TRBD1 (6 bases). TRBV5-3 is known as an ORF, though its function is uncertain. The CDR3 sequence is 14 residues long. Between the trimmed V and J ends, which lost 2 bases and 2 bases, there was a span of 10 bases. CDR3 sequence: CARSFLGQNYGYTF. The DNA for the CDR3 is TGTGCCAGAAGCTTTCTCGGACAGAACTATGGCTACACCTTC.

CDR3 DNA sequence: TGTGCCAGCAGCCTAACTAGCGGGGAAGTTCAAGAGACCCAGTACTTC. Its translation: CASSLTSGEVQETQYF. This chain connects TRBV11-2 to TRBJ2-5; TRBD2 matches 10 bases. Trimming removed 5 bases from V and 2 bases from J; junction bases left unmatched: 8. Germline values: CDR1 SGHAT, CDR2 FQNNGV. CDR3 length equals 16 residues.

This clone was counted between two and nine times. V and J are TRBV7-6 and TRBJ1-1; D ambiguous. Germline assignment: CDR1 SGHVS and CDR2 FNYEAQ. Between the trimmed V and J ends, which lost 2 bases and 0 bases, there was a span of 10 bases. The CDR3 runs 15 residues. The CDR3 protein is CASSLSDSMNTEAFF. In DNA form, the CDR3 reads TGTGCCAGCAGCTTAAGTGACTCCATGAACACTGAAGCTTTCTTT. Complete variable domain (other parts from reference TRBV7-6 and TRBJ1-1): GAGVSQSPRYKVTKRGQDVALRCDPISGHVSLYWYRQALGQGPEFLTYFNYEAQQDKSGLPNDRFSAERPEGSISTLTIQRTEQRDSAMYRCASSLSDSMNTEAFFGQGTRLTVV.

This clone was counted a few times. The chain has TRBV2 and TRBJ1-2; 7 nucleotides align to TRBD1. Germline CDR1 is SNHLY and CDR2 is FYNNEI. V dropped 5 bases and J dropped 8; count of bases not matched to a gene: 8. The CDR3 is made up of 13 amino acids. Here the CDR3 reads CASSSGTEGGYTF. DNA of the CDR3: TGTGCCAGCAGTTCGGGGACAGAAGGAGGCTACACCTTC.

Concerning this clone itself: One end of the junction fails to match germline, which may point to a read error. CDR3 sequence: CASTRGSAQHF. In nucleotides, the CDR3 is TGTGCCAGTACCCGGGGGTCCGCCCAGCACTTC. The chain couples TRBV6-5 to TRBJ2-5; tentatively, D is TRBD2 (6 bases). The CDR3 has 11 amino acids. Germline assignment: CDR1 MNHEY and CDR2 SVGAGI.

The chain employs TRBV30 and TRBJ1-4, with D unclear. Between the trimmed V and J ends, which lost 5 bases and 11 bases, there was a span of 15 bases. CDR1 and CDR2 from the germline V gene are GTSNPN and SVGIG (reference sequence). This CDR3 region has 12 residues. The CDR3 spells CAWENIGGKLFF. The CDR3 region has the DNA TGTGCCTGGGAAAATATTGGCGGGAAACTGTTTTTT.